These 23 T cell receptor beta chains share one sample of origin, sequenced in a study of metastatic and nonmetastatic thyroid tumors. TCRdb reprocessed the PCR reads via MiXCR. The sample carries about 93,000 clones, roughly 13% recorded once. All patients were untreated before thyroid surgery. Sequencing was performed on blood. All receptors come from a female donor with papillary thyroid cancer or a benign thyroid nodule (not recorded which). Some clones in this sample may be carry-over from other donors' samples.

In its sample, this clone was seen many times. This chain joins TRBV2 and TRBJ2-7; weak D call: TRBD2 (6 bases). Germline V gene lookup returns CDR1 SNHLY and CDR2 FYNNEI. The V end was cut by 9 bases, the J end by 0 bases, with 18 bases between. CDR3 length: 15 amino acids. The CDR3 DNA sequence: TGTGCCAGTAAGCTAGCGTTCGATAGCTCCTACGAGCAGTACTTC. It is translated as CASKLAFDSSYEQYF.

In its sample, this clone was seen many times. The rearrangement links TRBV27 to TRBJ1-1; D possibly corresponds to TRBD1 (5 bases). V dropped 1 base and J dropped 2 bases, with 20 bases sitting between them. CDR1 and CDR2 (germline): MNHEY, SMNVEV (reference sequence). The CDR3 contains 18 residues. The CDR3 DNA reads TGTGCCAGCAGTTTATATGGGCTTGAAGGAGGGACCAACACTGAAGCTTTCTTT. Translated, it gives CASSLYGLEGGTNTEAFF.

V usage is TRBV18 and J usage is TRBJ1-2; the D gene is possibly TRBD1 (6 bases). V lost 1 base, J lost 4 bases, and 16 bases lay in between. CDR3 length equals 16 residues. Germline values: CDR1 KGHSH, CDR2 LQKENI. CDR3 in DNA: TGTGCCAGCTCACCACGGCCCGAGGGGGAAAGCTATGGCTACACCTTC. Residues: CASSPRPEGESYGYTF.

The CDR3 nucleotides are TGTGCCAGCAGTACCCGGGACAGGTTCGTTGAGACCCAGTACTTC. Amino acid sequence: CASSTRDRFVETQYF. The chain uses TRBV28 and TRBJ2-5, with TRBD1 identical over 8 bases. The CDR3 loop spans 15 amino acids. Per germline, CDR1 MDHEN and CDR2 SYDVKM. After removal of 5 bases from V and 5 bases from J, the junction contained 10 bases not matched to a gene.

This clone was observed many times. J is TRBJ2-2 and V is TRBV27, with 8 bases fitting TRBD1. The ends lost 5 bases at V and 2 bases at J; junction bases unmatched: 10. CDR1 and CDR2 (germline): MNHEY, SMNVEV (reference sequence). The CDR3 has 17 residues. CDR3: CASSPTGAFFNTGELFF. The CDR3, as DNA: TGTGCCAGCAGTCCGACAGGGGCCTTTTTTAACACCGGGGAGCTGTTTTTT.

This clone has a count of ten or more. The rearrangement uses TRBV7-9 and TRBJ2-3; 12 bases are shared with TRBD2. The CDR3 length is 18 residues. Germline trimming cut 1 base from V and 4 bases from J; bases unmatched to any gene: 9. Germline V gene sequence: CDR1 SEHNR, CDR2 FQNEAQ (reference sequence). The CDR3 DNA is TGTGCCAGCAGCTTAGGCCAGACTAGCGGGAGAAGGGCAGATACGCAGTATTTT. Translated: CASSLGQTSGRRADTQYF.

Many counts were recorded for this clone. The chain combines TRBV28 with TRBJ2-3; weak D call: TRBD2 (7 bases). V gave up 5 bases and J gave up 3 bases, with 21 bases separating them. Germline loops: CDR1 MDHEN, CDR2 SYDVKM. This CDR3 spans 17 amino acids. The CDR3 spells CASSPTLGGGYTDTQYF. The CDR3 DNA reads TGTGCCAGCAGTCCTACCCTGGGAGGGGGATATACAGATACGCAGTATTTT.

This clone was found many times. This chain uses TRBV7-2 with TRBJ1-5; 9 nucleotides agree with TRBD1. V dropped 4 bases and J dropped 6; count of bases not matched to a gene: 7. The CDR3 is 15 residues long. Germline lookup yields CDR1 SGHTA and CDR2 FQGNSA. The CDR3 loop is CASSSGQGGGQPQHF. In DNA form, the CDR3 reads TGTGCCAGCAGCTCGGGACAGGGTGGGGGTCAGCCCCAGCATTTT.

This clone occurred many times. The chain is built from TRBV12-3 or TRBV12-4 and TRBJ2-5; 9 bases fit TRBD1. This CDR3 is built from 15 residues. Trimming cost V 5 bases and J 4 bases; bases outside gene matches: 8. CDR3 coding DNA: TGTGCCAGCAGTGCTACAGGGGGCGCTTCAGAGACCCAGTACTTC. Residues: CASSATGGASETQYF.

This clone has just a few counts. This may come from a read error, since a much larger clone is one base off. The rearrangement joins TRBV6-2 or TRBV6-3 to TRBJ2-7; 9 bases match TRBD2. In germline, CDR1 is MNHEY, CDR2 SVGEGT. The J segment lost 7 bases and the V segment lost 10 bases, leaving 14 bases of the junction unmatched. The CDR3 has 14 residues. The CDR3 protein is CATDGLASVQEQYF. In nucleotides, the CDR3 is TGTGCCACCGACGGACTAGCGAGTGTCCAGGAGCAGTACTTC.

This clone was seen many times. CDR3 in DNA: TGCGCCAGCAGCTGGGGGAACGGGGTCGGGGAGCTGTTTTTT. Amino acids: CASSWGNGVGELFF. The chain carries TRBV5-1 and TRBJ2-2; possibly TRBD1 or TRBD2 for D (5 bases each). Germline CDR1 SGHRS, CDR2 YFSETQ. The V end was cut by 3 bases, the J end by 7 bases, with 13 bases between. This CDR3 is built from 14 residues.

This clone showed up just a few times. The chain uses TRBV6-2 or TRBV6-3 and TRBJ1-3; possible D gene TRBD1, 5 bases. The CDR3 loop spans 15 amino acids. CDR1 is MNHEY, CDR2 SVGEGT, per germline. With 4 bases removed from V and 0 bases from J, the gap between germline ends came to 10 bases. Written as DNA, the CDR3 is TGTGCCAGCAGTTGGGAGGGGACCTCTGGAAACACCATATATTTT. It encodes CASSWEGTSGNTIYF.

This clone was observed many times. This rearrangement joins TRBV4-3 to TRBJ1-2; D is unclear. Between the trimmed V and J ends, which lost 0 bases and 6 bases, there was a span of 14 bases. The V gene's germline CDR1 is LGHNA and CDR2 YSLEER. CDR3 size: 15 residues. CDR3 residues: CASSQDVSALDGYTF. Written as DNA, the CDR3 is TGCGCCAGCAGCCAAGATGTCTCAGCTTTAGATGGCTACACCTTC.

This clone was detected many times. The chain combines TRBV5-1 with TRBJ1-2; 11 positions match TRBD1. The CDR3 length is 15 residues. Losses at the gene ends were 5 bases for V and 0 bases for J; bases not matched to a gene: 3. The germline gives CDR1 SGHRS, CDR2 YFSETQ. This CDR3 is CASSGQGAANYGYTF. The CDR3 coding sequence is TGCGCCAGCAGTGGACAGGGGGCGGCTAACTATGGCTACACCTTC.

This clone was picked up many times. This chain uses TRBV2 with TRBJ2-3; 7 nucleotides agree with TRBD1. The trim removed 7 bases at V and 1 base at J, leaving 2 bases unmatched. This CDR3 spans 13 amino acids. Germline CDR1 SNHLY, CDR2 FYNNEI. CDR3 region: CASTGQGTDTQYF. The CDR3 DNA is TGTGCCAGCACCGGACAGGGCACAGATACGCAGTATTTT. Variable domain in full (rest from reference TRBV2 and TRBJ2-3): EPEVTQTPSHQVTQMGQEVILRCVPISNHLYFYWYRQILGQKVEFLVSFYNNEISEKSEIFDDQFSVERPDGSNFTLKIRSTKLEDSAMYFCASTGQGTDTQYFGPGTRLTVL.

This clone came up many times. The J gene is TRBJ1-5, the V gene TRBV6-5; no clear D. Germline CDR1 reads MNHEY; CDR2 reads SVGAGI. Trimming cost V 2 bases and J 3 bases, with 5 bases left between them. The CDR3 has 13 residues. CDR3 in amino acids: CASSYSYNQPQHF. The CDR3 DNA follows: TGTGCCAGCAGTTACAGCTACAATCAGCCCCAGCATTTT.

This clone occurred many times. The rearrangement uses TRBV11-2 and TRBJ2-3; 11 bases agree with TRBD2. Per germline, CDR1 SGHAT and CDR2 FQNNGV. The CDR3 contains 16 residues. The V segment lost 5 bases and the J segment 5 bases; nucleotides outside the gene matches: 9. CDR3 sequence (DNA): TGTGCCAGCAGCAAGCACGGGACTAGCGGACAAGATACGCAGTATTTT. This encodes CASSKHGTSGQDTQYF.

This clone was observed many times. The chain's CDR3 is CASSLMTTYEQYF. Written as DNA, the CDR3 is TGTGCCAGCAGTTTAATGACAACTTACGAGCAGTACTTC. V is TRBV27 and J is TRBJ2-7; D remains ambiguous. With 2 bases removed from V and 4 bases from J, the gap between germline ends came to 9 bases. The CDR3 covers 13 residues. Per germline, CDR1 MNHEY and CDR2 SMNVEV (reference sequence).

This clone was recorded many times. CDR3 in DNA: TGCAGCGTTCGGGGGGGTTCCACTGAAGCTTTCTTT. It codes for CSVRGGSTEAFF. This chain joins TRBV29-1 and TRBJ1-1; TRBD1 is a possible D gene (5 bases). V was shortened by 5 bases and J by 4 bases, with 11 bases between the two germline ends. The CDR3 covers 12 residues. Germline lookup yields CDR1 SQVTM and CDR2 ANQGSEA.

V usage is TRBV6-1 and J usage is TRBJ2-1, with 12 nucleotides matching TRBD2. Germline V lookup: CDR1 MNHNS, CDR2 SASEGT. V lost 6 bases, J lost 4 bases, and 4 bases stayed unmatched. The CDR3 length is 15 residues. Written as DNA, the CDR3 is TGTGCCAGCAGGTCCGGGACTAGCGGGTACAATGAGCAGTTCTTC. Its translation is CASRSGTSGYNEQFF.

The rearrangement links TRBV20-1 to TRBJ2-1; TRBD2 aligns across 13 bases. V was pared by 2 bases and J by 5 bases, with 9 bases of the junction left unmatched. There are 17 residues in the CDR3. The germline V gene has CDR1 DFQATT and CDR2 SNEGSKA (reference sequence). In nucleotides, the CDR3 is TGCAGTGCTAGAAATATATGGACTAGCGGGGGCAACAATGAGCAGTTCTTC. This encodes CSARNIWTSGGNNEQFF.

In the case of this clone: A much larger clone lies a single base off, so this may be a read error. This rearrangement joins TRBV10-3 to TRBJ2-3; TRBD1 is a possible D gene (5 bases). This CDR3 comprises 14 residues. The V end was cut by 4 bases, the J end by 4 bases, with 12 bases between. Germline lookup yields CDR1 ENHRY and CDR2 SYGVKD. The CDR3 spells CAISATGWADTQYF. The CDR3, as DNA: TGTGCCATCAGTGCTACAGGATGGGCAGATACGCAGTATTTT.

This clone was counted only a few times. A much larger clone differs by one base, so this may be a read error. The chain employs TRBV25-1 and TRBJ2-1, with no clear D. Germline assignment: CDR1 MGHDK and CDR2 SYGVNS. This CDR3 is built from 13 residues. The CDR3 region is CVTQPSLDNEQFF. In DNA form, the CDR3 reads TGTGTCACCCAACCCTCCCTAGACAATGAGCAGTTCTTC.